Included here is one TCR beta chain sequence, with context. Antigen unknown. TCRdb's copy holds only in-frame clones and misses some; the assay was immunoSEQ multiplex PCR. The table shows about 600,000 clones, with almost 97% occurring only once. There are 14 residues in the CDR3. CDR1 is SGHTA and CDR2 is FQGNSA in the germline V gene. V shed 5 bases and J shed 3 bases, with 14 bases lying between them. The data are from a study of shared clonotypes between healthy human individuals. General study findings and limits: Donor scarcity curtailed the genetic and exposure-history diversity represented herein.

This rearrangement joins TRBV7-2 to TRBJ2-7; D is perhaps TRBD2 (5 bases). Sequences were obtained from naive CD4+ T cells sorted from blood. The subset was: CD45RA+ positively selected. The sequence derives from a woman in her thirties in good health. The CDR3 reads CASSRTRSGYEQYF. CDR3 nucleotides: TGTGCCAGCAGCAGAACTAGATCGGGCTACGAGCAGTACTTC. Full variable domain (rest looked up from reference TRBV7-2 and TRBJ2-7): GAGVSQSPSNKVTEKGKDVELRCDPISGHTALYWYRQSLGQGLEFLIYFQGNSAPDKSGLPSDRFSAERTGGSVSTLTIQRTQQEDSAVYLCASSRTRSGYEQYFGPGTRLTVT.